This TCR beta chain is from a study of blood T cell repertoires in COVID-19. About the research overall: Researchers got acute and convalescent COVID-19 samples from the United States, Italy and Spain.

Sequencing used immunoSEQ multiplex PCR; TCRdb keeps in-frame clones, though not all of them. The repertoire has roughly 290,000 clones, over 75% of them found once; the top ten carry 7.8%. In its sample, this clone was seen a few times. Trimming stripped 4 bases from V and 6 bases from J, with 21 bases between. Germline-derived CDR1 and CDR2 are SGDLS and YYNGEE. The CDR3 contains 16 residues. Sequenced input: peripheral blood. The clonotype comes from a woman between 45 and 60 years old who had recovered from COVID-19. The chain links TRBV9 to TRBJ2-3; a weak D match, TRBD2 (5 bases). CDR3 residues: CASSTIGPSQGDTQYF. The CDR3, as DNA: TGTGCCAGCAGCACAATCGGTCCTAGCCAAGGGGATACGCAGTATTTT.